The next 28 T cell receptor beta chains were all read from a single sample in a study of blood T cell repertoires in COVID-19 (dated by TCRdb to 2019 to 2021). The method behind the library was the immunoSEQ multiplex PCR assay. Not all clones reach the TCRdb copy of this immuneACCESS table, which keeps in-frame sequences only. Checked studies attribute under half of the gap to unresolved V genes and leave the rest unexplained. The sample table records approximately 400,000 clones; approximately 91% of these occur just once. The biggest ten clones account for around 0.94% of the sample. Sequencing was performed on PBMCs or T cells enriched from blood (not recorded which). The receptors were gathered from a woman aged 40 to 50 who had been exposed to COVID-19.

This sequence joins TRBV29-1 and TRBJ1-5, with D hard to call. V gave up 4 bases and J gave up 4 bases, with 8 bases separating them. CDR1 is SQVTM, CDR2 ANQGSEA, per germline. The CDR3 extends over 12 amino acids. The CDR3 coding sequence is TGCAGCGTTGCTACTGAGAATCAGCCCCAGCATTTT. This gives the protein CSVATENQPQHF.

This clone appeared once. The CDR3 DNA follows: TGTGCCAGCAGCCAGTGGGGGGGGCGGTCCCAGTACTTC. It codes for CASSQWGGRSQYF. V is TRBV6-2 or TRBV6-3 and J is TRBJ2-5; the D gene is possibly TRBD2 (7 bases). CDR3 size: 13 residues. The V end was cut by 6 bases, the J end by 9 bases, with 17 bases between. CDR1 and CDR2 (germline): MNHEY, SVGEGT.

This CDR3 reads CASSLGGGPPPGEQYF. Here the CDR3 DNA reads TGCGCCAGCAGCTTGGGAGGGGGACCTCCGCCGGGCGAGCAGTACTTC. The chain combines TRBV5-1 with TRBJ2-7, with D possibly being TRBD1 (6 bases). The CDR3 consists of 16 residues. The germline CDR1 and CDR2 sequences are SGHRS and YFSETQ. The V and J ends lost 0 bases and 6 bases respectively, with 19 bases between them.

This chain joins TRBV29-1 and TRBJ1-1; tentative D call: TRBD1 (6 bases). The V and J ends lost 6 bases and 2 bases respectively, with 16 bases between them. The CDR3 loop spans 14 amino acids. The germline CDR1 and CDR2 sequences are SQVTM and ANQGSEA. CDR3 residues: CSVQTTTGNTEAFF. The CDR3 region has the DNA TGCAGCGTCCAAACTACGACAGGAAACACTGAAGCTTTCTTT.

The chain is built from TRBV6-4 and TRBJ2-1, with 12 bases matching TRBD2. CDR3 length: 17 residues. Trimming at V came to 2 bases and at J to 7 bases, leaving 9 bases not matched to a gene. Germline values: CDR1 MRHNA, CDR2 SNTAGT. CDR3 bases: TGTGCCAGCAGTGACGAAGGCCTAGCGGGAGGGGGTAATGAGCAGTTCTTC. It specifies CASSDEGLAGGGNEQFF.

The rearrangement links TRBV15 to TRBJ1-4, with unresolved D. CDR1 is LNHNV, CDR2 YYDKDF, per germline (reference sequence). This CDR3 has 17 amino acids. The V end lost 2 bases, the J end lost 8 bases, and 21 bases lay between the germline ends. The CDR3 DNA reads as TGTGCCACCAGCAGAATCGGACTAAAACTGGGGTGGGAAAAACTGTTTTTT. Translating gives CATSRIGLKLGWEKLFF.

V usage is TRBV18 and J usage is TRBJ1-6; no clear D gene. The CDR3 contains 17 residues. Germline assignment: CDR1 KGHSH and CDR2 LQKENI. The ends were cut back, 0 bases at V and 6 bases at J, with 15 bases in the middle. The CDR3 DNA reads as TGTGCCAGCTCACCACCGGTTAGTACAGTCCGTAATTCACCCCTCCACTTT. Translated, it gives CASSPPVSTVRNSPLHF.

This clone is a singleton in its sample. The chain is built from TRBV30 and TRBJ2-2, with D hard to call. CDR1 GTSNPN and CDR2 SVGIG come from the germline V gene (reference sequence). The CDR3 consists of 13 residues. V lost 0 bases and J lost 4, with 6 bases in between. CDR3 nucleotides: TGTGCCTGGAGTGTGAAGCTCACCGGGGAGCTGTTTTTT. Its protein is CAWSVKLTGELFF. The variable domain in full, completed from reference TRBV30 and TRBJ2-2, reads SQTIHQWPATLVQPVGSPLSLECTVEGTSNPNLYWYRQAAGRGLQLLFYSVGIGQISSEVPQNLSASRPQDRQFILSSKKLLLSDSGFYLCAWSVKLTGELFFGEGSRLTVL.

The V and J genes are TRBV12-3 or TRBV12-4 and TRBJ1-1; tentative D call: TRBD1 (5 bases). V shed 6 bases and J shed 7 bases, with 15 bases lying between them. The CDR3 covers 13 residues. This CDR3 reads CASRDQGTNEAFF. The CDR3 DNA is TGTGCCAGCAGAGATCAGGGAACTAATGAAGCTTTCTTT.

This clone was seen a few times. This chain joins TRBV6-5 and TRBJ1-4, with a weak D call TRBD1 (5 bases). The V and J ends lost 6 bases and 4 bases respectively, with 12 bases between them. The CDR3 contains 14 residues. Germline lookup yields CDR1 MNHEY and CDR2 SVGAGI. The CDR3 is CASSRSGGNEKLFF. The CDR3 DNA sequence: TGTGCCAGCAGCCGAAGCGGGGGTAATGAAAAACTGTTTTTT.

The chain carries TRBV3-1 (or the pseudogene TRBV3-2) and TRBJ2-2; D is perhaps TRBD1 (5 bases). V was clipped by 1 base and J by 7 bases, with 7 bases between them. The CDR3 is 13 amino acids. Per germline, CDR1 LGHDT and CDR2 YNNKEL (reference sequence). Here the CDR3 reads CASSQGTGGELFF. The DNA for the CDR3 is TGTGCCAGCAGCCAAGGTACAGGCGGGGAGCTGTTTTTT.

The V and J genes are TRBV18 and TRBJ1-4; no clear D gene. Trimming removed 5 bases from V and 6 bases from J, with 10 bases in between. The germline CDR1 and CDR2 sequences are KGHSH and LQKENI. The CDR3 consists of 13 residues. The CDR3: CASSYQIDEKLFF. CDR3 nucleotides: TGTGCCAGCTCATACCAGATCGATGAAAAACTGTTTTTT.

This clone appeared once. The chain couples TRBV29-1 to TRBJ2-7; maybe TRBD1 (6 bases). The germline V gene has CDR1 SQVTM and CDR2 ANQGSEA. Trimming removed 5 bases at V and 4 bases at J, with 15 bases between. This CDR3 spans 13 amino acids. The DNA of the CDR3 is TGCAGCGTTTCGGTAGGGGGAAGGTACGAGCAGTACTTC. As protein: CSVSVGGRYEQYF.

This clone has just a few counts. The chain links TRBV5-4 to TRBJ2-5; 10 nucleotides match TRBD2. This CDR3 is 14 amino acids long. Germline-derived CDR1 and CDR2 are SGHNT and YYREEE (reference sequence). Trimming cost V 4 bases and J 4 bases; bases outside gene matches: 4. CDR3 in amino acids: CASSASGGGETQYF. As DNA, the CDR3 is TGTGCCAGCAGCGCCAGCGGGGGGGGAGAGACCCAGTACTTC.

The rearrangement joins TRBV12-3 or TRBV12-4 to TRBJ2-1; D is ambiguous. The CDR3 contains 13 residues. V lost 0 bases and J lost 6, with 6 bases in between. CDR3 nucleotides: TGTGCCAGCAGTTTAGCCGTGGCCAATGAGCAGTTCTTC. Translating gives CASSLAVANEQFF.

The chain recombines TRBV10-3 with TRBJ1-6; TRBD1 matches at 7 bases. V lost 6 bases and J lost 5; bases outside the gene matches: 4. From germline, CDR1 is ENHRY and CDR2 SYGVKD. The CDR3 is made up of 14 amino acids. CDR3: CAISRQGDNSPLHF. The CDR3 nucleotides read TGTGCCATCAGCCGACAGGGTGATAATTCACCCCTCCACTTT.

The chain recombines TRBV29-1 with TRBJ2-1; D perhaps matches TRBD1 (6 bases). The V gene's germline CDR1 is SQVTM and CDR2 ANQGSEA. CDR3 length: 12 residues. In DNA, the CDR3 is TGCACCGGTGGCAGGGGTGACAATGAGCAGTTCTTC. Its translation is CTGGRGDNEQFF.

The chain combines TRBV7-8 with TRBJ1-5; D might be TRBD1 (6 bases). The CDR3 runs 14 residues. The V end was cut by 5 bases, the J end by 4 bases, with 12 bases between. Germline V CDR1 and CDR2: SGHVS, FQNEAQ. The CDR3 spells CASSPGEGNQPQHF. Here the CDR3 DNA reads TGTGCCAGCAGCCCAGGGGAGGGAAATCAGCCCCAGCATTTT.

J is TRBJ2-2 and V is TRBV7-2, with 10 bases that match TRBD1. The ends lost 2 bases at V and 1 base at J; junction bases unmatched: 10. This CDR3 contains 19 residues. Germline V gene lookup returns CDR1 SGHTA and CDR2 FQGNSA. CDR3 loop: CASSLPLGQGRLNTGELFF. The CDR3 DNA is TGTGCCAGCAGCTTACCGCTGGGACAGGGGCGACTGAACACCGGGGAGCTGTTTTTT.

The chain carries TRBV5-4 and TRBJ2-7; TRBD1 matches 8 bases. This CDR3 contains 17 residues. Losses at the gene ends were 0 bases for V and 3 bases for J; bases not matched to a gene: 11. Germline loops: CDR1 SGHNT, CDR2 YYREEE (reference sequence). CDR3 bases: TGTGCCAGCAGCTTGGCCGGGCCCGGGACAGGTTTCTACGAGCAGTACTTC. Translating it yields CASSLAGPGTGFYEQYF.

This clone was seen a handful of times. The chain joins TRBV27 to TRBJ1-1, with D tentatively TRBD1 (5 bases). Per germline, CDR1 MNHEY and CDR2 SMNVEV (reference sequence). V was clipped by 2 bases and J by 1 base, with 8 bases between them. This CDR3 has 14 amino acids. The CDR3 protein is CASSLMGGNTEAFF. The CDR3 DNA sequence: TGTGCCAGCAGTTTAATGGGGGGGAACACTGAAGCTTTCTTT.

This rearrangement joins TRBV12-5 to TRBJ1-2, with D perhaps TRBD1 (6 bases). V was trimmed by 5 bases and J by 0 bases, leaving 10 bases between them. The CDR3 runs 14 residues. Germline CDR1 is LGHNT and CDR2 is FRNRAP. CDR3 in DNA: TGTGCTAGTGGTAAGGGGGATGCTAACTATGGCTACACCTTC. The encoded protein is CASGKGDANYGYTF.

This clone was observed a single time. The rearrangement uses TRBV6-1 and TRBJ1-1, with D possibly being TRBD1 (5 bases). This CDR3 region has 14 residues. V was trimmed by 2 bases and J by 0 bases, leaving 7 bases between them. Germline loops: CDR1 MNHNS, CDR2 SASEGT. The CDR3, as DNA: TGTGCCAGCAGTGAATCAGGGTTGAACACTGAAGCTTTCTTT. Translating it yields CASSESGLNTEAFF.

The chain links TRBV4-2 to TRBJ2-5; perhaps TRBD1 as D (6 bases). Germline assignment: CDR1 LGHNA and CDR2 YNFKEQ. The V end was cut by 0 bases, the J end by 4 bases, with 6 bases between. There are 13 residues in the CDR3. The DNA for the CDR3 is TGTGCCAGCAGCCAAGACAGGGGAGAGACCCAGTACTTC. Protein sequence: CASSQDRGETQYF.

V and J are TRBV10-3 and TRBJ2-3; D may be TRBD1 (5 bases). The V end lost 10 bases, the J end lost 6 bases, and 20 bases lay between the germline ends. CDR1 ENHRY and CDR2 SYGVKD come from the germline V gene. The CDR3 is made up of 14 amino acids. The CDR3 coding sequence is TGTGCCAACAGCCGTGGAGTTCAGGGTGATACGCAGTATTTT. The encoded protein is CANSRGVQGDTQYF.

The gene calls are TRBV10-3 and TRBJ2-7; 9 nucleotides agree with TRBD2. Germline V gives CDR1 ENHRY, CDR2 SYGVKD. The CDR3 covers 14 residues. V was clipped by 0 bases and J by 6 bases; unmatched bases: 3. The CDR3 loop is CAISESGLAGEQYF. The CDR3 bases are TGTGCCATCAGTGAGTCGGGACTAGCAGGCGAGCAGTACTTC.

On this clone: One junction end does not reproduce the germline sequence, and a read error may be involved. The rearrangement links TRBV12-3 or TRBV12-4 to TRBJ1-1, with D possibly TRBD1 on 6 matching bases. CDR3 length: 11 residues. The CDR3 coding sequence is TGTGCCAGCACCCCAGGGGCCTCACCCCATTTT. Its translation: CASTPGASPHF.

The rearrangement links TRBV2 to TRBJ2-1; 11 bases match TRBD2. J was trimmed by 6 bases and V by 7 bases; bases with no gene match: 5. The CDR3 runs to 14 residues. The germline CDR1 and CDR2 sequences are SNHLY and FYNNEI. The CDR3 region is CASTETSGVNEQFF. In nucleotides, the CDR3 is TGTGCCAGCACCGAGACTAGCGGGGTCAATGAGCAGTTCTTC. The complete variable domain, with remaining parts taken from reference TRBV2 and TRBJ2-1, reads EPEVTQTPSHQVTQMGQEVILRCVPISNHLYFYWYRQILGQKVEFLVSFYNNEISEKSEIFDDQFSVERPDGSNFTLKIRSTKLEDSAMYFCASTETSGVNEQFFGPGTRLTVL.